Following are 26 T cell receptor beta chains from one sample sequenced in a study of T-cell memory formation after mild COVID-19. From the 5' RACE reads, TCRdb called clonotypes with MiXCR, one entry per CDR3 protein. The table records 250,000 to 300,000 distinct CDR3 sequences, about 16% of them present only once. Input material: PBMCs or a T cell subset sorted from them (not recorded which). The receptors come from a young man who had mild COVID-19 (a few samples of this study predate the infection). Cell type and time point are not known.

This clonotype came up a few times. J is TRBJ1-2 and V is TRBV20-1; no reliable D call. The CDR3 contains 15 residues. Germline-derived CDR1 and CDR2 are DFQATT and SNEGSKA (reference sequence). The V gene lost 0 bases and the J gene lost 4 bases, with 15 bases spanning the gap. CDR3 amino acids: CSARERNPRAYGYTF. The CDR3 DNA is TGCAGTGCTAGAGAAAGAAACCCCCGGGCCTATGGCTACACCTTC.

The chain joins TRBV3-1 to TRBJ1-1; 9 nucleotides agree with TRBD1. V gave up 4 bases and J gave up 5 bases; unmatched junction bases: 2. The CDR3 loop spans 13 amino acids. CDR1 and CDR2 (germline): LGHDT, YNNKEL (reference sequence). The CDR3 protein is CASSRTGETEAFF. CDR3 sequence (DNA): TGTGCCAGCAGCCGGACAGGGGAAACTGAAGCTTTCTTT.

This clonotype was seen at least ten times. This chain joins TRBV9 and TRBJ1-1, with a weak D call TRBD1 (5 bases). The CDR3 extends over 13 amino acids. Trimming shortened V by 4 bases and J by 6 bases, and 13 bases separated the two germline ends. Germline CDR1 reads SGDLS; CDR2 reads YYNGEE. The CDR3 sequence: CASSSRGGSEAFF. CDR3 coding DNA: TGTGCCAGCAGCTCCCGGGGGGGGTCTGAAGCTTTCTTT.

This clonotype showed up just a few times. The chain couples TRBV7-2 to TRBJ1-6; TRBD1 is a possible D gene (6 bases). Trimming shortened V by 5 bases and J by 5 bases, and 19 bases separated the two germline ends. From germline, CDR1 is SGHTA and CDR2 FQGNSA. The CDR3 spans 17 residues. DNA for the CDR3: TGTGCCAGCAGCACACCACAGGGAATTACCGATAATTCACCCCTCCACTTT. Its translation is CASSTPQGITDNSPLHF.

This clonotype came up many times. V gene TRBV4-3 combines with J gene TRBJ2-3; tentatively, D is TRBD2 (6 bases). V lost 5 bases and J lost 4, with 13 bases in between. CDR3 length: 14 amino acids. Germline CDR1 LGHNA, CDR2 YSLEER. As DNA, the CDR3 is TGCGCCAGCAGCTCGGGACGGGAGCCAGATACGCAGTATTTT. It is translated as CASSSGREPDTQYF.

The chain links TRBV6-2 or TRBV6-3 to TRBJ1-6; D is undetermined. This CDR3 region has 16 residues. V was pared by 0 bases and J by 7 bases, with 13 bases between. Germline V gives CDR1 MNHEY, CDR2 SVGEGT. The CDR3 sequence is CASSYSPGSQNSPLHF. The CDR3 DNA reads TGTGCCAGCAGTTACTCACCGGGCAGTCAAAATTCACCCCTCCACTTT.

J is TRBJ2-1 and V is TRBV5-1; 7 bases map to TRBD2. This CDR3 has 13 amino acids. In germline, CDR1 is SGHRS, CDR2 YFSETQ. V was pared by 6 bases and J by 10 bases, with 10 bases of the junction left unmatched. The CDR3 protein is CASTKGRGEEQFF. The CDR3 coding sequence is TGCGCCAGCACCAAAGGTCGGGGGGAGGAGCAGTTCTTC.

This clonotype appeared many times. The V gene is TRBV27, the J gene TRBJ2-1, with 7 bases identical to TRBD1. The J segment lost 10 bases and the V segment lost 0 bases, leaving 9 bases of the junction unmatched. CDR3 length: 15 residues. CDR1 MNHEY and CDR2 SMNVEV come from the germline V gene (reference sequence). CDR3 coding DNA: TGTGCCAGCAGTTTATCAGGGACAGAACGACAGGAGCAGTTCTTC. Translation: CASSLSGTERQEQFF.

The rearrangement joins TRBV10-2 to TRBJ1-2, with 9 bases lining up with TRBD1. V lost 0 bases, J lost 12 bases, and 11 bases stayed unmatched. Per germline, CDR1 WSHSY and CDR2 SAAADI. The CDR3 has 15 residues. CDR3 in amino acids: CASSESPQTGGKDTF. The CDR3 nucleotides read TGCGCCAGCAGTGAGTCTCCCCAAACAGGGGGCAAGGACACCTTC.

V usage is TRBV12-3 or TRBV12-4 and J usage is TRBJ2-7; 11 bases are shared with TRBD2. The CDR3 is 15 residues long. Trimming took 2 bases from V and 3 from J; bases not matched to a gene: 3. CDR3 in amino acids: CASSLFGTSGYEQYF. As DNA, the CDR3 is TGTGCCAGCAGTTTATTTGGGACTAGCGGCTACGAGCAGTACTTC.

The chain employs TRBV19 and TRBJ1-1; D gene ambiguous. Between the trimmed V and J ends, which lost 3 bases and 4 bases, there was a span of 15 bases. The CDR3 extends over 15 amino acids. Germline V lookup: CDR1 LNHDA, CDR2 SQIVND (reference sequence). The CDR3 is CASSIRLGRFTEAFF. The CDR3 nucleotides are TGTGCCAGTAGTATCAGGTTAGGCCGTTTCACTGAAGCTTTCTTT.

The chain has TRBV7-8 and TRBJ1-1, with 11 positions matching TRBD1. This CDR3 region has 14 residues. Germline V gene data show CDR1 as SGHVS and CDR2 as FQNEAQ. The trim removed 4 bases at V and 5 bases at J, leaving 3 bases unmatched. In nucleotides, the CDR3 is TGTGCCAGCAGCTCGGACAGGGGGCGGACTGAAGCTTTCTTT. Its translation: CASSSDRGRTEAFF. Complete variable domain (other parts from reference TRBV7-8 and TRBJ1-1): GAGVSQSPRYKVAKRGQDVALRCDPISGHVSLFWYQQALGQGPEFLTYFQNEAQLDKSGLPSDRFFAERPEGSVSTLKIQRTQQEDSAVYLCASSSDRGRTEAFFGQGTRLTVV.

On this clonotype itself: An end of the junction does not agree with germline; a read error may underlie this. The J gene is TRBJ1-4, the V gene TRBV4-1; D is possibly TRBD1 (6 bases). The CDR3 is made up of 17 amino acids. Germline V CDR1 and CDR2: MGHRA, YSYEKL. As DNA, the CDR3 is TGCGCCAGCATCCAAAGGGTGGCTACAGGGCTGGATGAAAAACTGTTTTTT. It codes for CASIQRVATGLDEKLFF.

This clonotype was seen many times. The chain is built from TRBV5-5 and TRBJ2-7, with TRBD2 as a possible D gene (6 bases). Trimming cost V 4 bases and J 2 bases, with 16 bases left between them. CDR1 SGHKS and CDR2 YYEKEE come from the germline V gene (reference sequence). This CDR3 has 15 residues. DNA for the CDR3: TGTGCCAGCAGCGTGGCGGGGATTCAGCCCTACGAGCAGTACGTC. This gives the protein CASSVAGIQPYEQYV.

The chain combines TRBV12-3 or TRBV12-4 with TRBJ2-7; 7 bases map to TRBD2. V lost 3 bases to trimming and J lost 4 bases; unmatched junction nucleotides: 6. This CDR3 spans 14 amino acids. For the CDR3, the DNA is TGTGCCAGCAGTTTGGGACTACGATTATACGAGCAGTACTTC. It encodes CASSLGLRLYEQYF.

This clonotype was counted between two and nine times. The rearrangement uses TRBV6-6 and TRBJ2-5, with unresolved D. Trimming left V 3 bases short and J 2 bases short, with 10 bases between. This CDR3 comprises 14 residues. From germline, CDR1 is MNHNY and CDR2 SVGAGI (reference sequence). The CDR3 loop reads CASSYSSRQETQYF. The CDR3 bases are TGTGCCAGCAGTTATAGTTCCAGGCAAGAGACCCAGTACTTC.

This clonotype was counted only a few times. The chain combines TRBV12-3 or TRBV12-4 with TRBJ1-5; no reliable D call. The V and J ends lost 6 bases and 2 bases respectively, with 8 bases between them. The CDR3 extends over 13 amino acids. CDR3 loop: CASSRFRNQPQHF. The CDR3 coding sequence is TGTGCCAGCAGCCGGTTCCGCAATCAGCCCCAGCATTTT.

The V gene is TRBV12-3 or TRBV12-4, the J gene TRBJ2-1; TRBD1 agrees at 7 bases. The trim removed 5 bases at V and 13 bases at J, leaving 11 bases unmatched. The CDR3 contains 13 residues. Here the CDR3 DNA reads TGTGCCAGCAGTGACGGGACAGCCCCGGGACAGTTCTTC. Translation: CASSDGTAPGQFF.

This chain links TRBV12-3 or TRBV12-4 with TRBJ2-2; D is ambiguous. The CDR3 contains 13 residues. The V end was cut by 6 bases, the J end by 6 bases, with 11 bases between. The CDR3 sequence: CASSQGVAGELFF. For the CDR3, the DNA is TGTGCCAGCAGCCAAGGCGTTGCCGGGGAGCTGTTTTTT.

This chain connects TRBV4-3 to TRBJ1-2; TRBD1 matches at 7 bases. V lost 8 bases to trimming and J lost 6 bases; unmatched junction nucleotides: 15. Germline assignment: CDR1 LGHNA and CDR2 YSLEER. CDR3 size: 15 residues. DNA of the CDR3: TGCGCCAGCCGCCCTAAGGGACAGCGTGGGGATGGCTACACCTTC. Encoded protein: CASRPKGQRGDGYTF.

This clonotype has more than one count but fewer than ten. The V call is TRBV4-3, the J call TRBJ2-3; 8 bases agree with TRBD1. Germline lookup yields CDR1 LGHNA and CDR2 YSLEER. This CDR3 is built from 15 residues. The V segment lost 5 bases and the J segment 1 base; nucleotides outside the gene matches: 5. CDR3 in amino acids: CASSTEDRGTDTQYF. The CDR3 nucleotides are TGCGCCAGCAGCACCGAGGACAGGGGCACAGATACGCAGTATTTT.

The CDR3 sequence: CSAGGIAGNKETQYF. CDR3 in DNA: TGCAGTGCTGGAGGAATAGCGGGGAACAAAGAGACCCAGTACTTC. V usage is TRBV20-1 and J usage is TRBJ2-5; 8 bases fit TRBD2. The V and J ends lost 5 bases and 3 bases, in that order; junction bases with no gene match: 11. The length of the CDR3 is 15 residues. Germline V gene sequence: CDR1 DFQATT, CDR2 SNEGSKA (reference sequence).

This clonotype has more than one count but fewer than ten. V and J are TRBV2 and TRBJ2-3; D unclear. This CDR3 is 15 amino acids long. The ends were cut back, 3 bases at V and 6 bases at J, with 16 bases in the middle. Germline CDR1 reads SNHLY; CDR2 reads FYNNEI. In nucleotides, the CDR3 is TGTGCCAGCAGTGATTGGAGCGCGGATAGGGATACGCAGTATTTT. It translates to CASSDWSADRDTQYF.

The genes are TRBV29-1 and TRBJ2-2; D gene unclear. V was clipped by 4 bases and J by 2 bases, with 8 bases between them. CDR3 length: 13 amino acids. Germline lookup yields CDR1 SQVTM and CDR2 ANQGSEA. The CDR3 DNA follows: TGCAGCGTTGGTATTAGAAACACCGGGGAGCTGTTTTTT. This sequence encodes CSVGIRNTGELFF.

This clonotype was seen ten or more times. This rearrangement joins TRBV12-3 or TRBV12-4 to TRBJ2-1; 10 bases are a match to TRBD2. Trimming took 7 bases from V and 8 from J; bases not matched to a gene: 5. This CDR3 has 13 amino acids. The chain's CDR3 is CASNSGGPYEQFF. CDR3 DNA sequence: TGTGCCAGCAATAGCGGGGGGCCATATGAGCAGTTCTTC.

The chain uses TRBV20-1 and TRBJ1-2; D is unclear. In germline, CDR1 is DFQATT, CDR2 SNEGSKA (reference sequence). Trimming left V 5 bases short and J 4 bases short, with 11 bases between. The length of the CDR3 is 12 residues. This CDR3 reads CSAEGDLYGYTF. The CDR3 DNA is TGCAGTGCTGAGGGAGACCTCTATGGCTACACCTTC.